This T cell receptor (beta chain) was profiled in a study of PD-L1 blockade in urothelial cancer. Across the whole study: Of prior chemotherapy regimens, patients had received between 0 and 3. Analyses used blood from 3 weeks (second dose) and 6 weeks after treatment start. The median T cell count in blood samples was around 150,000.

Time point of the sample: pretreatment peripheral blood. Patients were living with locally advanced or metastatic urothelial carcinoma. The V gene lost 2 bases and the J gene lost 3 bases, with 5 bases spanning the gap. The CDR3 has 12 amino acids. Germline loops: CDR1 MDHEN, CDR2 SYDVKM. Repertoires were generated with immunoSEQ multiplex PCR, while TCRdb's copy carries only in-frame clones and drops some. The repertoire holds 70,000 to 85,000 clones, with 85% to 90% as singletons. The material was PBMCs, obtained around atezolizumab (anti-PD-L1) treatment. The clonotype originates from a man aged 65-85 years with urothelial cancer. The J gene is TRBJ2-7, the V gene TRBV28; D is unresolved. The CDR3 bases are TGTGCCAGCAGTTTAAACTTCTACGAGCAGTACTTC. Protein: CASSLNFYEQYF.